One and the same sample provided the 17 T cell receptor beta chains below, sequenced in a study of CD8+CD57+ T cells in acquired aplastic anemia. The use of genomic DNA as template underpinned the TCR beta VDJ and CDR3 profiling. TCRdb used MiXCR to reprocess the reads, holding one entry per CDR3 protein. The sample records 98,000 or so distinct CDR3 sequences, 51% being singletons. The sequencing sample was made of sorted CD4+, CD8+, or CD8+CD57+ T cells (not recorded which) from PBMCs. These receptors were taken from a human donor in good health, serving as a control.

V is TRBV12-3 or TRBV12-4 and J is TRBJ2-1, with D possibly matching TRBD2 (5 bases). Trimming removed 3 bases from V and 0 bases from J, with 12 bases in between. The CDR3 sequence is 16 residues long. CDR3 in amino acids: CASSLSGKSSYNEQFF. CDR3 DNA: TGTGCCAGCAGTTTGAGCGGAAAGAGCTCCTACAATGAGCAGTTCTTC.

This clonotype was found many times. CDR3 loop: CASSHMGGPFNQPQHF. CDR3 nucleotides: TGTGCCAGCAGCCACATGGGAGGGCCCTTCAATCAGCCCCAGCATTTT. The V gene is TRBV27, the J gene TRBJ1-5; D uncertain. Germline V lookup: CDR1 MNHEY, CDR2 SMNVEV (reference sequence). The V gene lost 6 bases and the J gene lost 3 bases, with 18 bases spanning the gap. The CDR3 length is 16 residues.

This clonotype has just one count. The chain is built from TRBV29-1 and TRBJ1-2; D is unresolved. Trimming removed 3 bases from V and 4 bases from J, with 6 bases in between. The CDR3 totals 11 residues. The V gene's germline CDR1 is SQVTM and CDR2 ANQGSEA. The CDR3 loop reads CSVEVLYGYTF. The CDR3 DNA follows: TGCAGCGTTGAGGTTCTCTATGGCTACACCTTC.

This clonotype was found once. CDR3 coding DNA: TGTGCCAGCAGTTTAACCGGACAGGGGTTCGTCGAGCAGTACTTC. Its translation is CASSLTGQGFVEQYF. The rearrangement uses TRBV27 and TRBJ2-7, with 9 bases identical to TRBD1. Germline V gene lookup returns CDR1 MNHEY and CDR2 SMNVEV (reference sequence). Trimming at V came to 2 bases and at J to 6 bases, leaving 8 bases not matched to a gene. The CDR3 has 15 residues.

This clonotype has only one observation. This may be a read error: a much more frequent sequence differs by one nucleotide. The V and J genes are TRBV20-1 and TRBJ2-5, with TRBD2 identical over 16 bases. The V gene end was trimmed by 3 bases and the J gene end by 2 bases; junction bases not matched to a gene: 18. The CDR3 length is 21 residues. Germline CDR1 and CDR2: DFQATT and SNEGSKA (reference sequence). The CDR3 nucleotides read TGCAGTGCTAGGACGTACCCTTTTGGGACTAGCGGGGGGGCCCCTCAAGAGACCCAGTACTTC. It translates to CSARTYPFGTSGGAPQETQYF.

The rearrangement joins TRBV20-1 to TRBJ2-3; D remains ambiguous. The CDR3 is 13 residues long. Germline V lookup: CDR1 DFQATT, CDR2 SNEGSKA (reference sequence). V lost 6 bases to trimming and J lost 2 bases, with 12 bases between them. CDR3 loop: CSASPPSTDTQYF. The CDR3, as DNA: TGCAGTGCATCACCCCCATCCACAGATACGCAGTATTTT.

The chain joins TRBV4-3 to TRBJ2-7, with D perhaps given as TRBD1 or TRBD2 (5 bases each). This CDR3 is 15 amino acids long. Germline loops: CDR1 LGHNA, CDR2 YSLEER. Between the trimmed V and J ends, which lost 4 bases and 5 bases, there was a span of 18 bases. The CDR3 here is CASSRVRGALDEQYF. The CDR3 bases are TGCGCCAGCAGCCGAGTGAGAGGGGCGCTTGACGAGCAGTACTTC.

This chain joins TRBV23-1 and TRBJ2-7; 9 bases map to TRBD1. TRBV23-1 has ORF status, its function being uncertain. The CDR3 extends over 16 amino acids. The trim removed 4 bases at V and 3 bases at J, leaving 10 bases unmatched. CDR3 protein: CASSLSGTGTYYEQYF. The DNA of the CDR3 is TGCGCCAGCAGTCTCAGCGGGACAGGGACCTACTACGAGCAGTACTTC.

V gene TRBV19 combines with J gene TRBJ1-5, with 9 bases matching TRBD1. V shed 2 bases and J 7 bases; nucleotides not matched to a gene: 3. Looked up from germline, CDR1 is LNHDA and CDR2 is SQIVND (reference sequence). This CDR3 has 14 residues. The chain's CDR3 is CASSITGGVQPQHF. The CDR3, as DNA: TGTGCCAGTAGTATAACAGGGGGCGTGCAGCCCCAGCATTTT.

This chain joins TRBV5-1 and TRBJ2-5; D call uncertain. V lost 0 bases to trimming and J lost 5 bases, with 11 bases between them. This CDR3 spans 14 amino acids. Germline values: CDR1 SGHRS, CDR2 YFSETQ. The CDR3 region is CASSLVSRVETQYF. The DNA for the CDR3 is TGCGCCAGCAGCTTGGTCAGTCGTGTGGAGACCCAGTACTTC.

This clonotype was seen many times. The chain has TRBV7-2 and TRBJ2-7, with D perhaps TRBD1 (6 bases). Germline V gene sequence: CDR1 SGHTA, CDR2 FQGNSA. V gave up 5 bases and J gave up 1 base, with 18 bases separating them. CDR3 length: 16 amino acids. The CDR3 loop is CASSPSPGTLSYEQYF. CDR3 DNA: TGTGCCAGCAGCCCGTCCCCCGGGACACTGTCCTACGAGCAGTACTTC.

This clonotype occurred many times. The chain links TRBV4-1 to TRBJ1-6, with D perhaps matching TRBD1 (6 bases). V dropped 2 bases and J dropped 7 bases, with 9 bases sitting between them. There are 14 residues in the CDR3. Per the germline V gene, CDR1 is MGHRA and CDR2 is YSYEKL. This CDR3 reads CASSQSQGNSPLHF. CDR3 sequence (DNA): TGCGCCAGCAGCCAATCCCAGGGGAATTCACCCCTCCACTTT.

At least ten counts were recorded for this clonotype. The chain employs TRBV6-5 and TRBJ2-1; D remains unclear. The ends were cut back, 5 bases at V and 8 bases at J, with 16 bases in the middle. The V gene's germline CDR1 is MNHEY and CDR2 SVGAGI. The CDR3 runs 14 residues. The CDR3 sequence: CASSHPTLADEQFF. CDR3 coding DNA: TGTGCCAGCAGTCACCCAACCTTGGCCGATGAGCAGTTCTTC.

The V call is TRBV29-1, the J call TRBJ2-5, with TRBD1 identical over 9 bases. Germline V gene data show CDR1 as SQVTM and CDR2 as ANQGSEA. J was trimmed by 5 bases and V by 4 bases; bases with no gene match: 5. This CDR3 region has 13 residues. CDR3 amino acids: CSVGTGDSETQYF. Here the CDR3 DNA reads TGCAGCGTTGGGACAGGGGATTCTGAGACCCAGTACTTC.

There are a few counts of this clonotype. The chain recombines TRBV6-1 with TRBJ1-5, with D possibly being TRBD1 (5 bases). Trimming cost V 4 bases and J 1 base, with 17 bases left between them. This CDR3 has 17 residues. Germline V CDR1 and CDR2: MNHNS, SASEGT. CDR3 loop: CASSVSGGRGSNQPQHF. As DNA, the CDR3 is TGTGCCAGCAGTGTGTCAGGAGGACGGGGGAGCAATCAGCCCCAGCATTTT.

This clonotype was counted at least ten times. The gene calls are TRBV25-1 and TRBJ1-1, with D uncertain. The CDR3 length is 13 residues. V was pared by 8 bases and J by 1 base, with 11 bases between. Germline V lookup: CDR1 MGHDK, CDR2 SYGVNS. The CDR3 loop reads CASGPVSNTEAFF. The CDR3 DNA reads as TGTGCCAGCGGACCAGTCTCGAACACTGAAGCTTTCTTT.

The chain joins TRBV6-4 to TRBJ2-3; D might be TRBD2 (5 bases). V gave up 2 bases and J gave up 0 bases, with 6 bases separating them. This CDR3 comprises 14 residues. Germline values: CDR1 MRHNA, CDR2 SNTAGT. This CDR3 is CASSDEGSTDTQYF. In DNA form, the CDR3 reads TGTGCCAGCAGTGACGAGGGTAGCACAGATACGCAGTATTTT.